Below, 2 T cell receptor beta chains from the same sample are listed, as sequenced in a study of cytomegalovirus exposure and HLA in healthy donors. Produced via immunoSEQ multiplex PCR; TCRdb's table is partial and in-frame only. The sample has 55,000 to 85,000 clones; about 95% are singletons. The sequencing input was PBMCs. The source is a woman younger than 35 in good health and CMV-seronegative.

The CDR3 spells CASRNGGAGDTQYF. The CDR3 DNA sequence: TGCGCCAGCAGGAACGGGGGGGCCGGAGATACGCAGTATTTT. This rearrangement joins TRBV10-2 to TRBJ2-3, with TRBD2 matching 8 bases. The CDR3 loop spans 14 amino acids. Germline V gene lookup returns CDR1 WSHSY and CDR2 SAAADI. The V and J ends lost 6 bases and 5 bases, in that order; junction bases with no gene match: 7.

The chain is built from TRBV27 and TRBJ1-1; 7 bases are shared with TRBD1. Trimming removed 5 bases from V and 9 bases from J; junction bases left unmatched: 3. The germline gives CDR1 MNHEY, CDR2 SMNVEV (reference sequence). CDR3 length: 11 residues. The CDR3 loop reads CASSGGQKAFF. Written as DNA, the CDR3 is TGTGCCAGCAGTGGGGGACAGAAAGCTTTCTTT.